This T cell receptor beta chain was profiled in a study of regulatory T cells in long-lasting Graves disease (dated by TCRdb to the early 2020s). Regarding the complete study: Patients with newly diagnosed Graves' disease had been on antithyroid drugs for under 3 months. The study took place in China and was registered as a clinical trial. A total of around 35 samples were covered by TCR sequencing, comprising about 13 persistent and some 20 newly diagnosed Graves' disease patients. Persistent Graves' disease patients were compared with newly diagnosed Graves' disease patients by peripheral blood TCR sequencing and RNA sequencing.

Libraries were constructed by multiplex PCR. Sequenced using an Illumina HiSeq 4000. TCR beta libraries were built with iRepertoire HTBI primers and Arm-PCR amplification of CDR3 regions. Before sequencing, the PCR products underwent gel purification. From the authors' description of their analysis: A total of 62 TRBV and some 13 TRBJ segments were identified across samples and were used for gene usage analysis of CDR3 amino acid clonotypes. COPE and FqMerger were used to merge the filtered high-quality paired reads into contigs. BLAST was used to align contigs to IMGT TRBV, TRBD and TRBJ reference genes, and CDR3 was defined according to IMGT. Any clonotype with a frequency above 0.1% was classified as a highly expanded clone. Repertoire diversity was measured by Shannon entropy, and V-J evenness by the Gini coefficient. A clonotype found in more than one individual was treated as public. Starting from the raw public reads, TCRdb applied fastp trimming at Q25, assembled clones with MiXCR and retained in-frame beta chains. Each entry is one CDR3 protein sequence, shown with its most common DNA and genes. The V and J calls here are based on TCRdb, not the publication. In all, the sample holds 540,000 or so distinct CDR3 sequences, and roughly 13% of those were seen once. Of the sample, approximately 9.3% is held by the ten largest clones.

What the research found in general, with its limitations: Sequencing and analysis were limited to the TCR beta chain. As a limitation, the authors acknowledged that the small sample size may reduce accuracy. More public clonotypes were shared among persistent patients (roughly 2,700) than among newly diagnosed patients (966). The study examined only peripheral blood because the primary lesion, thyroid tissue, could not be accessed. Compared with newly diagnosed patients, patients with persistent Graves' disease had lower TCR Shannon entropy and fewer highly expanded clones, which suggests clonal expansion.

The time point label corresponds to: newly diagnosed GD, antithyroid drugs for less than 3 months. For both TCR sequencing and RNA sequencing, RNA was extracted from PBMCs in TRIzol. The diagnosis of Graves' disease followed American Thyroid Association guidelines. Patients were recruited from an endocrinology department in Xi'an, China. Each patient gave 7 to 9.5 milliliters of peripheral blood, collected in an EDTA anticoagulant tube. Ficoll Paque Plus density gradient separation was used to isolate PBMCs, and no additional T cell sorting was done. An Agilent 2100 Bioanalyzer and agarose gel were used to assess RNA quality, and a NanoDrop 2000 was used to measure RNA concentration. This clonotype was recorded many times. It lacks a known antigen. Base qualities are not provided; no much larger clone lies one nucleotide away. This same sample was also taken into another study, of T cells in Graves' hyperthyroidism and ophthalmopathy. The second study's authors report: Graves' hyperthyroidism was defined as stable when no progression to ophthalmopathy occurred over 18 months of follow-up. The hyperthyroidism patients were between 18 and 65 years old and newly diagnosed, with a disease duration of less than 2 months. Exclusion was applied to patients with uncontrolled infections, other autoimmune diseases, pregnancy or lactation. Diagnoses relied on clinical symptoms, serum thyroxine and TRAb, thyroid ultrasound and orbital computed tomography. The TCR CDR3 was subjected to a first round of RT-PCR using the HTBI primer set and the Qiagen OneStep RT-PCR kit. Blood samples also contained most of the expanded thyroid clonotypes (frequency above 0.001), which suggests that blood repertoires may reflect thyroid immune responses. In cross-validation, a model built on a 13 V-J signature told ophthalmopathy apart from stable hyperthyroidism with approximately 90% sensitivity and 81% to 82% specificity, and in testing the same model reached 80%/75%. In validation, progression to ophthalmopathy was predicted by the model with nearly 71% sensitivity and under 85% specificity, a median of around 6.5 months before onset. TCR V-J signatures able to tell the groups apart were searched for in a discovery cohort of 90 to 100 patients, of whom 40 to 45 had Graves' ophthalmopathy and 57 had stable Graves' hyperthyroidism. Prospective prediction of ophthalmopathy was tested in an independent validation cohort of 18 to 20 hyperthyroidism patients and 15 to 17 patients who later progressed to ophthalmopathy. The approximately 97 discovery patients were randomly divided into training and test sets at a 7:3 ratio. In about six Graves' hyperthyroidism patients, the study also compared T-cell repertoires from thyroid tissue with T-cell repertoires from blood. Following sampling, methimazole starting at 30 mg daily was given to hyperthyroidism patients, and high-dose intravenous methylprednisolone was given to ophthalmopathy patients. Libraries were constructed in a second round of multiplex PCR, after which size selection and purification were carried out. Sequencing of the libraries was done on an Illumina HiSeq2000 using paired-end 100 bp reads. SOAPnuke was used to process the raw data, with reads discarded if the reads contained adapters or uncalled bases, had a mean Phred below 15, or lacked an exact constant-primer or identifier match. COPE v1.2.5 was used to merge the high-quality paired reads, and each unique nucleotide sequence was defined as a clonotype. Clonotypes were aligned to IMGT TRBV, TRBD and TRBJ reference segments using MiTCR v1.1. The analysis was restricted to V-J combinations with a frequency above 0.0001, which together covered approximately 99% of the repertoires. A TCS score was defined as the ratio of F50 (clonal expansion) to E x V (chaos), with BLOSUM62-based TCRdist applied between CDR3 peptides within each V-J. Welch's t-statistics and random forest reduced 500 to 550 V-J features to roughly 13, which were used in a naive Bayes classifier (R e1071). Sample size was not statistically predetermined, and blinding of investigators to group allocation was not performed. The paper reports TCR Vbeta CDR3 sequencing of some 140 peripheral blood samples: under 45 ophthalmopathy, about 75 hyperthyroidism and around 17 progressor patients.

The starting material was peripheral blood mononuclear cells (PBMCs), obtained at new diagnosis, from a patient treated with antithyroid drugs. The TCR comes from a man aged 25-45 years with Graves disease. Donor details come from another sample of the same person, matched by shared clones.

The bases read TGTGCCAGCAGTTTACAGTTCTTCTCTGGGGCCAACGTCCTGACTTTC. It translates to CASSLQFFSGANVLTF. The chain links TRBV12-3 or TRBV12-4 with TRBJ2-6, with the D gene uncertain. The CDR3 goes from the cysteine to the phenylalanine over 16 residues. Of all the DNA, just the CDR3 is kept, 48 bases in frame from base 1. At the junction V is shortened by 2 bases and J by 0 bases, with 8 bases in between.